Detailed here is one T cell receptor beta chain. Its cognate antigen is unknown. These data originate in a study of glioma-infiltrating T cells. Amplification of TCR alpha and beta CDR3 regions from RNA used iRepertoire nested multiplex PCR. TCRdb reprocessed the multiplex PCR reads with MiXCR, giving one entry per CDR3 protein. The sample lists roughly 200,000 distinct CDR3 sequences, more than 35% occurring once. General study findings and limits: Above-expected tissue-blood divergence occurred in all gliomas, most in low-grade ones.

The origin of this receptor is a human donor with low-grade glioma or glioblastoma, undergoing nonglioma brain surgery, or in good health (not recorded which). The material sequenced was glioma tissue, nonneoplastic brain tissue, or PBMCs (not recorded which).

CDR3 nucleotide sequence: TGTGCCAGCAGCTTAAATAGTCTCTACGAGCAGTACTTC. Translating gives CASSLNSLYEQYF. This chain joins TRBV11-2 and TRBJ2-7, with no clear D. Germline V gene data show CDR1 as SGHAT and CDR2 as FQNNGV. V lost 2 bases, J lost 3 bases, and 8 bases lay in between. The CDR3 is 13 amino acids.